This TCR beta chain was sequenced in a study of blood T cell repertoires in COVID-19. V was shortened by 4 bases and J by 4 bases, with 13 bases between the two germline ends. Per germline, CDR1 MNHNS and CDR2 SASEGT. The CDR3 spans 15 residues. Repertoires were generated with immunoSEQ multiplex PCR, while TCRdb's copy carries only in-frame clones and drops some. Among about 100,000 clones listed, around 90% were seen once. Material: peripheral blood. The chain joins TRBV6-1 to TRBJ2-2, with D perhaps assigned TRBD1 or TRBD2 (7 bases each). This clonotype was sampled from an older woman with acute or convalescent COVID-19. The CDR3 sequence is CASSGAGTVTGELFF. CDR3 in DNA: TGTGCCAGCAGTGGAGCGGGGACAGTCACCGGGGAGCTGTTTTTT.